Listed below are T cell receptor beta chains from one sample, sequenced in a study of T cell changes during pregnancy in multiple sclerosis. Assay: immunoSEQ multiplex PCR; the TCRdb copy retains only in-frame clones and omits some. The repertoire holds some 80,000 clones, with more than 90% as singletons. The specimen comprised peripheral blood, sampled in the second trimester of pregnancy. These receptors were obtained from a female donor with multiple sclerosis, enrolled in a pregnancy study. The CDR3 runs from the conserved cysteine through the conserved F or W. D genes are given only for firm matches. Expanded clones are given a class, and other clones once, few, many or no size at all.

clone size	V gene	J gene	D gene	CDR3 protein	CDR3 DNA
.	TRBV10-1	TRBJ2-3	TRBD2	CASSQISGRAVDTQYF	TGCGCCAGCAGCCAAATTAGCGGGAGGGCCGTGGATACGCAGTATTTT
.	TRBV6-1	TRBJ2-5	.	CASLIADRQETQYF	TGTGCCAGTCTAATAGCGGATCGACAAGAGACCCAGTACTTC
.	TRBV2	TRBJ2-3	.	CASSDAYTSRGTDTQYF	TGTGCCAGCAGTGATGCCTACACCTCTAGGGGGACAGATACGCAGTATTTT
.	TRBV27	TRBJ2-1	.	CASRYYNEQFF	TGTGCCAGCAGGTACTACAATGAGCAGTTCTTC
.	TRBV10-3	TRBJ2-7	TRBD2	CAISETPGSGRDEQYF	TGTGCCATCAGTGAAACTCCGGGTAGCGGGAGGGACGAGCAGTACTTC
.	TRBV5-1	TRBJ1-1	.	CASSGNGAGNTEAFF	TGCGCCAGCAGCGGGAATGGGGCAGGCAACACTGAAGCTTTCTTT
.	TRBV4-1	TRBJ2-3	.	CASSERRGPDTQYF	TGCGCCAGCAGCGAAAGGAGGGGGCCGGATACGCAGTATTTT
.	TRBV9	TRBJ1-2	TRBD1	CASSTQTGGDGYTF	TGTGCCAGCAGCACTCAGACAGGGGGAGATGGCTACACCTTC
.	TRBV10-2	TRBJ2-7	TRBD2	CASSGTSGRSLTEEQYF	TGCGCCAGCAGTGGGACTAGCGGGAGGTCCCTCACGGAGGAGCAGTACTTC
.	TRBV2	TRBJ2-6	TRBD1	CASPRDRALSAGANVLTF	TGTGCCAGCCCCCGGGACAGGGCCCTTTCGGCTGGGGCCAACGTCCTGACTTTC
.	TRBV19	TRBJ2-3	.	CASTGQVADTQYF	TGTGCCAGTACAGGGCAGGTGGCAGATACGCAGTATTTT
.	TRBV7-6	TRBJ1-5	.	CASSLGQGFQPQHF	TGTGCCAGCAGCTTAGGGCAGGGCTTTCAGCCCCAGCATTTT
once	TRBV28	TRBJ2-7	TRBD2	CASSFQRGRTQYF	TGTGCCAGCAGTTTCCAGCGGGGCAGAACCCAGTACTTC
once	TRBV5-4	TRBJ2-7	TRBD2	CASSLASGRAGYEQYF	TGTGCCAGCAGCTTGGCCAGTGGGAGGGCCGGGTACGAGCAGTACTTC
.	TRBV27	TRBJ2-3	.	CATSGEAWGGTDTQYF	TGTGCCACCTCGGGGGAAGCATGGGGGGGCACAGATACGCAGTATTTT
.	TRBV6-1	TRBJ1-5	.	CASSEEWLYQPQHF	TGTGCCAGCAGTGAAGAATGGCTCTATCAGCCCCAGCATTTT
.	TRBV27	TRBJ2-7	TRBD1	CASGTGQAYEQYF	TGTGCCAGTGGAACTGGACAGGCCTACGAGCAGTACTTC
.	TRBV5-1	TRBJ2-1	TRBD2	CASSLSGGPRVEQFF	TGCGCCAGCAGCTTGTCGGGAGGGCCACGGGTTGAGCAGTTCTTC
.	TRBV23-1	TRBJ2-7	.	CASSQLLQVIYEQYF	TGCGCCAGCAGTCAACTTCTACAGGTTATCTACGAGCAGTACTTC
.	TRBV6-6	TRBJ2-1	TRBD2	CASSLELAGFEKFF	TGTGCCAGCAGTTTGGAACTAGCGGGTTTTGAAAAGTTCTTC
once	TRBV6-4	TRBJ2-1	TRBD2	CASSEERESYNEQFF	TGTGCCAGCAGTGAAGAGCGGGAGAGCTACAATGAGCAGTTCTTC
.	TRBV6-1	TRBJ2-4	.	CASSEGRGLAKNIQYF	TGTGCCAGCAGTGAAGGCAGGGGCCTAGCCAAAAACATTCAGTACTTC
.	TRBV7-2	TRBJ2-6	.	CASSPPRTPGNVLTF	TGTGCCAGCAGCCCGCCCAGGACACCGGGCAACGTCCTGACTTTC
.	TRBV6-5	TRBJ2-1	TRBD1	CASSYRDRGFNEQFF	TGTGCCAGCAGTTATCGGGACAGGGGTTTCAATGAGCAGTTCTTC
.	TRBV27	TRBJ2-1	.	CASSTTSILSVGSYNEQFF	TGTGCCAGCAGTACTACTAGTATATTATCTGTAGGCTCCTACAATGAGCAGTTCTTC
.	TRBV7-8	TRBJ2-3	TRBD2	CASSLAVGRATDTQYF	TGTGCCAGCAGCTTAGCGGTCGGGAGGGCCACAGATACGCAGTATTTT
.	TRBV7-9	TRBJ2-1	TRBD1	CASSLYSGTGGVREQFF	TGTGCCAGCAGCTTATATTCCGGGACAGGGGGTGTGCGTGAGCAGTTCTTC
.	TRBV6-5	TRBJ2-7	.	CASSYGAGAGYEQYF	TGTGCCAGCAGTTACGGTGCGGGGGCTGGGTACGAGCAGTACTTC
.	TRBV5-6	TRBJ2-3	.	CASSTLDTEDQYF	TGTGCCAGCAGCACCCTAGACACGGAGGATCAGTATTTT
.	TRBV11-1	TRBJ2-3	TRBD2	CASSPWTSGATDTQYF	TGTGCCAGCAGCCCCTGGACTAGCGGGGCCACAGATACGCAGTATTTT
.	TRBV4-1	TRBJ2-7	TRBD1	CASSQVDRGSYEQYF	TGCGCCAGCAGCCAAGTCGACAGGGGGTCTTACGAGCAGTACTTC
once	TRBV19	TRBJ1-5	TRBD1	CASSTQGAQGQPQHF	TGTGCCAGTAGTACCCAGGGGGCGCAGGGACAGCCCCAGCATTTT
.	TRBV7-9	TRBJ2-7	TRBD1	CASSGRGYSSYEQYF	TGTGCCAGCAGCGGCAGGGGGTATAGCTCCTACGAGCAGTACTTC